The 20 T cell receptor beta chains in this list originate from one sample, sequenced in a study of control samples from healthy donors and cancer patients. Produced via immunoSEQ multiplex PCR; TCRdb's table is partial and in-frame only. The sample lists some 71,000 clones, 89% occurring once. The sequenced material came from PBMCs. Receptors originate from a man aged 60 to 75 with colorectal cancer.

The rearrangement uses TRBV27 and TRBJ1-2, with D possibly being TRBD1 (6 bases). There are 13 residues in the CDR3. V lost 4 bases and J lost 1, with 7 bases in between. Looked up from germline, CDR1 is MNHEY and CDR2 is SMNVEV (reference sequence). The CDR3 DNA reads TGTGCCAGCAGTTCACAGGGTAACTATGGCTACACCTTC. Translating it yields CASSSQGNYGYTF.

The chain couples TRBV7-3 to TRBJ2-3, with D possibly being TRBD2 (5 bases). This CDR3 region has 14 residues. V lost 5 bases, J lost 2 bases, and 11 bases lay in between. Looked up from germline, CDR1 is SGHTA and CDR2 is FQGTGA. The CDR3 is CASSPGSTTDTQYF. The CDR3 nucleotides are TGTGCCAGCAGCCCGGGATCGACCACAGATACGCAGTATTTT. The full variable domain, in which reference TRBV7-3 and TRBJ2-3 provide the parts outside the CDR3, is GAGVSQTPSNKVTEKGKYVELRCDPISGHTALYWYRQSLGQGPEFLIYFQGTGAADDSGLPNDRFFAVRPEGSVSTLKIQRTERGDSAVYLCASSPGSTTDTQYFGPGTRLTVL.

The gene calls are TRBV6-2 or TRBV6-3 and TRBJ2-7; TRBD1 might be the D (5 bases). V gave up 0 bases and J gave up 0 bases, with 9 bases separating them. This CDR3 contains 15 residues. Germline loops: CDR1 MNHEY, CDR2 SVGEGT. CDR3 sequence: CASSYSDRYSYEQYF. CDR3 coding DNA: TGTGCCAGCAGTTACTCCGACAGATACTCCTACGAGCAGTACTTC.

In its sample, this clone was seen a few times. The same CDR3 also results from other DNA sequences found in this sample. The J gene is TRBJ1-1, the V gene TRBV30; the match to TRBD1 covers 7 bases. CDR3 length: 14 amino acids. Germline V gene lookup returns CDR1 GTSNPN and CDR2 SVGIG (reference sequence). J gave up 7 bases and V 0 bases, and 8 bases lay outside the gene matches. The CDR3 DNA is TGTGCCTGGAGTGTAGAAGGGGGCGAACTTGAAGCTTTCTTT. Translation: CAWSVEGGELEAFF. Filled out from reference TRBV30 and TRBJ1-1, the complete variable domain reads SQTIHQWPATLVQPVGSPLSLECTVEGTSNPNLYWYRQAAGRGLQLLFYSVGIGQISSEVPQNLSASRPQDRQFILSSKKLLLSDSGFYLCAWSVEGGELEAFFGQGTRLTVV.

The V and J genes are TRBV27 and TRBJ2-1; no clear D gene. The CDR3 has 11 residues. Germline loops: CDR1 MNHEY, CDR2 SMNVEV (reference sequence). Deletions cut 1 base from V and 9 bases from J, with 4 bases between. CDR3 region: CASSLYGEQFF. CDR3 sequence (DNA): TGTGCCAGCAGTTTATATGGTGAGCAGTTCTTC.

The count of this clone is one. V and J are TRBV6-5 and TRBJ1-5, with D uncertain. There are 15 residues in the CDR3. Trimming took 7 bases from V and 8 from J, leaving 21 bases between them. CDR1 is MNHEY and CDR2 is SVGAGI in the germline V gene. CDR3 coding DNA: TGTGCCAGCACTTCATACCGGACGGGGTTAGAGCCCCAGCATTTT. Protein: CASTSYRTGLEPQHF.

The chain couples TRBV7-8 to TRBJ2-1; 8 bases line up with TRBD1. Germline V gene data show CDR1 as SGHVS and CDR2 as FQNEAQ. This CDR3 spans 15 amino acids. J lost 3 bases, V lost 6 bases, and 7 bases had no gene match. The CDR3 is CASRPGQGGYNEQFF. DNA of the CDR3: TGTGCCAGCAGGCCCGGACAGGGAGGCTACAATGAGCAGTTCTTC.

The genes are TRBV28 and TRBJ2-1, with D perhaps TRBD2 (6 bases). CDR3 length: 15 residues. The germline gives CDR1 MDHEN, CDR2 SYDVKM. V was clipped by 7 bases and J by 1 base, with 14 bases between them. The CDR3 DNA sequence: TGTGCCAGCACCTCCCGGGGGTCGTCCTACAATGAGCAGTTCTTC. It yields the protein CASTSRGSSYNEQFF.

This chain connects TRBV5-1 to TRBJ2-1; D not resolved. CDR3 length equals 16 residues. CDR1 and CDR2 from the germline V gene are SGHRS and YFSETQ. Trimming stripped 0 bases from V and 0 bases from J, with 10 bases between. The CDR3 DNA reads as TGCGCCAGCAGCTTGGCCCCACCAATCTCCTACAATGAGCAGTTCTTC. This encodes CASSLAPPISYNEQFF.

The rearrangement links TRBV10-3 to TRBJ2-3, with 9 bases that match TRBD1. CDR3 length equals 18 residues. Germline V gene lookup returns CDR1 ENHRY and CDR2 SYGVKD. Trimming at V came to 4 bases and at J to 5 bases, leaving 16 bases not matched to a gene. The CDR3 loop reads CAISAPMDRGPVEDTQYF. The CDR3 coding sequence is TGTGCCATCAGTGCCCCGATGGACAGGGGCCCCGTAGAAGATACGCAGTATTTT.

The chain combines TRBV5-1 with TRBJ2-2; TRBD1 matches at 7 bases. The CDR3 contains 16 residues. Trimming removed 2 bases from V and 0 bases from J; junction bases left unmatched: 4. CDR1 SGHRS and CDR2 YFSETQ come from the germline V gene. The CDR3 nucleotides are TGCGCCAGCAGCTTTCGGACAGGATCGAACACCGGGGAGCTGTTTTTT. This gives the protein CASSFRTGSNTGELFF.

The chain joins TRBV5-1 to TRBJ2-2, with no clear D. The CDR3 contains 13 residues. V gave up 2 bases and J gave up 7 bases, with 9 bases separating them. Germline loops: CDR1 SGHRS, CDR2 YFSETQ. The DNA for the CDR3 is TGCGCCAGCAGCTTCGTAGGTAACGGGGAGCTGTTTTTT. This encodes CASSFVGNGELFF.

V gene TRBV7-8 combines with J gene TRBJ2-1, with a tentative D call TRBD1 (5 bases). V lost 2 bases to trimming and J lost 8 bases, with 13 bases between them. There are 14 residues in the CDR3. In germline, CDR1 is SGHVS, CDR2 FQNEAQ. DNA for the CDR3: TGTGCCAGCAGCTTATACAGGTCAAGGGATGAGCAGTTCTTC. Translated: CASSLYRSRDEQFF.

J is TRBJ2-3 and V is TRBV15, with a weak D call TRBD2 (5 bases). Trimming pared 0 bases from V and 2 bases from J, leaving 15 bases between. Per the germline V gene, CDR1 is LNHNV and CDR2 is YYDKDF (reference sequence). This CDR3 region has 17 residues. The CDR3 nucleotides are TGTGCCACCAGCAGAGAAAATAGGGAGCCCCTCACAGATACGCAGTATTTT. Translation: CATSRENREPLTDTQYF.

The V call is TRBV7-2, the J call TRBJ2-5; weak D call: TRBD2 (6 bases). The length of the CDR3 is 14 residues. Germline CDR1 reads SGHTA; CDR2 reads FQGNSA. Trimming removed 3 bases at V and 0 bases at J, with 8 bases between. The DNA of the CDR3 is TGTGCCAGCAGCTTCGCGGGGTACCAAGAGACCCAGTACTTC. It codes for CASSFAGYQETQYF.

J is TRBJ2-1 and V is TRBV28; 9 bases align to TRBD2. V was pared by 6 bases and J by 7 bases, with 10 bases of the junction left unmatched. The CDR3 length is 15 residues. CDR1 is MDHEN, CDR2 SYDVKM, per germline. The CDR3 reads CASRWSRGGMNEQFF. The DNA of the CDR3 is TGTGCCAGCAGATGGTCGCGGGGGGGCATGAATGAGCAGTTCTTC.

The chain joins TRBV30 to TRBJ1-4; D is uncertain. Per germline, CDR1 GTSNPN and CDR2 SVGIG (reference sequence). The CDR3 sequence is 13 residues long. CDR3 loop: CASRSGLNEKLFF. The CDR3 DNA follows: TGTGCTTCCAGGTCTGGGCTTAATGAAAAACTGTTTTTT.

The chain recombines TRBV10-3 with TRBJ1-2; no reliable D call. The CDR3 is made up of 14 amino acids. V lost 0 bases and J 7 bases, leaving 12 bases between the germline ends. Germline V CDR1 and CDR2: ENHRY, SYGVKD. The DNA for the CDR3 is TGTGCCATCAGTGAGTCGACTCTGGATGGTGGCTACACCTTC. Its translation: CAISESTLDGGYTF.

The chain carries TRBV3-1 (or the pseudogene TRBV3-2) and TRBJ2-1, with 7 positions matching TRBD1. Germline-derived CDR1 and CDR2 are LGHDT and YNNKEL (reference sequence). The CDR3 is 13 amino acids. With 4 bases clipped from V and 8 bases from J, the junction kept 5 bases outside the gene matches. The CDR3 region is CASSPVGGYEQFF. The CDR3 region has the DNA TGTGCCAGCAGCCCCGTAGGGGGCTATGAGCAGTTCTTC.

This clone showed up just once. This chain connects TRBV11-2 to TRBJ2-5, with a weak D call TRBD1 (7 bases). V gave up 1 base and J gave up 5 bases, with 17 bases separating them. There are 16 residues in the CDR3. CDR1 is SGHAT and CDR2 is FQNNGV in the germline V gene. CDR3 DNA sequence: TGTGCCAGCAGCTTAGTGGGACTCAGGGGGTCGGAGACCCAGTACTTC. Translated, it gives CASSLVGLRGSETQYF.